This paragraph reports one TCR beta chain. Recruitment covered over 20 US areas and drew participants whose ages spanned roughly 18 to 89 years. Participants reported their clinical history, and cohort assignment relied on those reports. Before being deemed recovered, Cohort 3 donors had two negative PCRs, clearance, or symptom resolution. These data originate in a study of blood T cell repertoires in COVID-19. Method: immunoSEQ multiplex PCR; TCRdb's copy keeps in-frame clones and lacks some. The sample yields 250,000 to 350,000 clones, roughly 88% seen once. Trimming removed 6 bases from V and 1 base from J, with 15 bases in between. Germline-derived CDR1 and CDR2 are MDHEN and SYDVKM. The CDR3 is made up of 15 amino acids.

The chain uses TRBV28 and TRBJ1-1; weak D call: TRBD1 (5 bases). This clonotype was sampled from a woman aged 30 to 39 who had recovered from COVID-19. The sample consisted of PBMCs or T cells enriched from blood (not recorded which). The CDR3 DNA reads TGTGCCAGCAGCCAGGAGGGGCAGGGGAACACTGAAGCTTTCTTT. Translating gives CASSQEGQGNTEAFF.